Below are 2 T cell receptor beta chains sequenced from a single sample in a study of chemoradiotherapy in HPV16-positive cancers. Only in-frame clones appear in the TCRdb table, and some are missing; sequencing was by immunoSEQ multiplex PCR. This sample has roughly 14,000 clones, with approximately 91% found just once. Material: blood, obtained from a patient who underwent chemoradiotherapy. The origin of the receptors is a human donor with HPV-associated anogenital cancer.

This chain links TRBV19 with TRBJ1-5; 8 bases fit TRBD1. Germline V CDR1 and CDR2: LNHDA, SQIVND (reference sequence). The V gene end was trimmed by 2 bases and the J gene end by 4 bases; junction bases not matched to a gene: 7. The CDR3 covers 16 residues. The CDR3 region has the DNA TGTGCCAGTAGTATAAAAAGGACAGGGAGGAATCAGCCCCAGCATTTT. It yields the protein CASSIKRTGRNQPQHF.

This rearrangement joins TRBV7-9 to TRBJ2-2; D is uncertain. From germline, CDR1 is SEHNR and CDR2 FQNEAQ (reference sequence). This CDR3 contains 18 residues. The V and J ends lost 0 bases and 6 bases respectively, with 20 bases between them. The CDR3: CASSLAGGLPPLSGELFF. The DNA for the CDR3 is TGTGCCAGCAGCTTAGCTGGCGGCTTACCGCCGCTCTCCGGGGAGCTGTTTTTT.